The 25 T cell receptor beta chains in this list originate from one sample, sequenced in a study of T cells in Graves' hyperthyroidism and ophthalmopathy. Amplification targeted TCR beta CDR3 regions from RNA transcripts. The primer set for the first-round RT-PCR of the TCR CDR3 was HTBI. TCRdb re-called the multiplex PCR reads through MiXCR, storing one row per CDR3 protein. The table shows over 250,000 distinct CDR3 sequences, with approximately 26% occurring only once. Input material: blood. These receptors were obtained from a man aged 40-55 years with Graves' hyperthyroidism that later progressed to Graves' ophthalmopathy.

Ten or more counts support this clonotype. The V gene is TRBV20-1, the J gene TRBJ1-2; 7 bases line up with TRBD1. Germline lookup yields CDR1 DFQATT and CDR2 SNEGSKA (reference sequence). V shed 5 bases, J shed 6 bases, and the junction held 0 bases outside the gene matches. This CDR3 is 10 amino acids long. The CDR3 here is CSAGTDGYTF. CDR3 sequence (DNA): TGCAGTGCTGGGACAGATGGCTACACCTTC.

This clonotype was observed a single time. This rearrangement joins TRBV6-5 to TRBJ1-1; 8 bases fit TRBD1. The CDR3 spans 15 residues. The germline V gene encodes CDR1 MNHEY and CDR2 SVGAGI. V shed 1 base and J 6 bases; nucleotides not matched to a gene: 7. DNA of the CDR3: TGTGCCAGCAGTTACTTGGCAGGGGGCTACCCTGAAGCTTTCTTT. It yields the protein CASSYLAGGYPEAFF.

This clonotype was seen only a few times. The genes are TRBV5-1 and TRBJ1-1; 10 positions match TRBD1. V dropped 4 bases and J dropped 4; count of bases not matched to a gene: 4. Germline V gene data show CDR1 as SGHRS and CDR2 as YFSETQ. The CDR3 runs 14 residues. DNA of the CDR3: TGCGCCAGCAGCCTGGGACAGGGGACCACTGAAGCTTTCTTT. Residues: CASSLGQGTTEAFF. The whole variable domain, remainder taken from reference TRBV5-1 and TRBJ1-1, is KAGVTQTPRYLIKTRGQQVTLSCSPISGHRSVSWYQQTPGQGLQFLFEYFSETQRNKGNFPGRFSGRQFSNSRSEMNVSTLELGDSALYLCASSLGQGTTEAFFGQGTRLTVV.

This clonotype was counted ten times or more. The chain combines TRBV10-3 with TRBJ1-2; 8 positions match TRBD1. The germline V gene encodes CDR1 ENHRY and CDR2 SYGVKD. V lost 8 bases and J lost 2; bases outside the gene matches: 19. CDR3 length: 18 amino acids. The DNA for the CDR3 is TGTGCCATCTCAAGGAGGGACGGACAGGGCGTAGCCAACTATGGCTACACCTTC. Amino acids: CAISRRDGQGVANYGYTF.

The chain combines TRBV12-3 or TRBV12-4 with TRBJ1-1, with TRBD1 matching over 8 bases. J gave up 3 bases and V 5 bases, and 5 bases lay outside the gene matches. There are 14 residues in the CDR3. DNA of the CDR3: TGTGCCAGCAGTCGAGGACAGGGTCACACTGAAGCTTTCTTT. Translating it yields CASSRGQGHTEAFF.

This clonotype was seen repeatedly, ten times or more. The genes are TRBV13 and TRBJ2-7, with a weak D call TRBD2 (5 bases). Trimming removed 4 bases from V and 6 bases from J, with 16 bases in between. This CDR3 comprises 14 residues. Germline V gene sequence: CDR1 PRHDT, CDR2 FYEKMQ (reference sequence). The CDR3, as DNA: TGTGCCAGCAGCTCAGGACTCCATGGGTCCGAGCAGTACTTC. Amino acids: CASSSGLHGSEQYF.

This clonotype has ten or more counts. The chain joins TRBV20-1 to TRBJ1-5; D unclear. V was trimmed by 0 bases and J by 4 bases, leaving 13 bases between them. CDR1 is DFQATT and CDR2 is SNEGSKA in the germline V gene (reference sequence). The CDR3 sequence is 15 residues long. CDR3: CSARDPRRGNQPQHF. The CDR3 DNA reads TGCAGTGCTAGAGATCCCCGGCGGGGTAATCAGCCCCAGCATTTT.

This clonotype appeared many times. This may stem from a read error, because a much larger clone lies one nucleotide away. The chain combines TRBV2 with TRBJ2-7; D ambiguous. CDR3 length equals 15 residues. Germline V gene lookup returns CDR1 SNHLY and CDR2 FYNNEI. Trimming shortened V by 4 bases and J by 3 bases, and 16 bases separated the two germline ends. This chain's CDR3 is CASSGESRVGYEQYF. The CDR3 nucleotides read TGTGCCAGCAGTGGAGAGTCTCGAGTGGGCTACGAGCAGTACTTC.

The table lists this clonotype with many counts. The J gene is TRBJ1-3, the V gene TRBV7-8; 8 nucleotides agree with TRBD1. With 5 bases clipped from V and 4 bases from J, the junction kept 4 bases outside the gene matches. The CDR3 length is 14 residues. In germline, CDR1 is SGHVS, CDR2 FQNEAQ. CDR3 nucleotide sequence: TGTGCCAGCAGCCCCAGGGGGCAAGGAAACACCATATATTTT. Encoded protein: CASSPRGQGNTIYF. The whole variable domain, remainder taken from reference TRBV7-8 and TRBJ1-3, is GAGVSQSPRYKVAKRGQDVALRCDPISGHVSLFWYQQALGQGPEFLTYFQNEAQLDKSGLPSDRFFAERPEGSVSTLKIQRTQQEDSAVYLCASSPRGQGNTIYFGEGSWLTVV.

Written as DNA, the CDR3 is TGCAGTGCTAGAGATTATTACGAGCAGTACTTC. This gives the protein CSARDYYEQYF. The rearrangement joins TRBV20-1 to TRBJ2-7; D unresolved. Looked up from germline, CDR1 is DFQATT and CDR2 is SNEGSKA (reference sequence). Trimming took 0 bases from V and 4 from J, leaving 4 bases between them. This CDR3 contains 11 residues.

The chain couples TRBV4-2 to TRBJ1-2; 8 nucleotides agree with TRBD1. Germline lookup yields CDR1 LGHNA and CDR2 YNFKEQ. The CDR3 runs to 17 residues. J was trimmed by 3 bases and V by 5 bases; bases with no gene match: 14. The CDR3 DNA is TGTGCCAGCAGCACCCGGGACAGGTTCTCGACTTACTATGGCTACACCTTC. Protein: CASSTRDRFSTYYGYTF.

The V and J genes are TRBV28 and TRBJ1-5; D uncertain. The CDR3 sequence is 15 residues long. Germline V gene sequence: CDR1 MDHEN, CDR2 SYDVKM. V lost 5 bases and J 3 bases, leaving 14 bases between the germline ends. CDR3 bases: TGTGCCAGCAGTCTTATTGGCAATAACAATCAGCCCCAGCATTTT. Translation gives CASSLIGNNNQPQHF.

The genes are TRBV7-2 and TRBJ2-7; tentative D call: TRBD2 (5 bases). Germline V gives CDR1 SGHTA, CDR2 FQGNSA. The V end was cut by 4 bases, the J end by 5 bases, with 12 bases between. The CDR3 is 13 residues long. CDR3 loop: CASSSWEPDEQYF. CDR3 in DNA: TGTGCCAGCAGCTCATGGGAGCCGGACGAGCAGTACTTC.

The chain carries TRBV6-5 and TRBJ2-7; D could derive from TRBD1 or TRBD2 (5 bases each). Germline V lookup: CDR1 MNHEY, CDR2 SVGAGI. The CDR3 consists of 12 residues. V was cut by 2 bases and J by 6 bases, with 8 bases left in between. Here the CDR3 reads CASSYGGAEQYF. The CDR3 bases are TGTGCCAGCAGTTACGGGGGAGCCGAGCAGTACTTC.

This clonotype was counted at least ten times. The chain recombines TRBV5-1 with TRBJ2-4; D may be TRBD2 (6 bases). The ends were cut back, 5 bases at V and 0 bases at J, with 15 bases in the middle. The germline V gene has CDR1 SGHRS and CDR2 YFSETQ. CDR3 length equals 16 residues. The DNA for the CDR3 is TGCGCCAGCAGTTCCACCGGGGGAGTAGCCAAAAACATTCAGTACTTC. Its protein product is CASSSTGGVAKNIQYF.

This clonotype was detected ten times or more. This rearrangement joins TRBV7-8 to TRBJ1-6; 10 nucleotides line up with TRBD1. The CDR3 has 19 amino acids. Germline V gene data show CDR1 as SGHVS and CDR2 as FQNEAQ. With 2 bases clipped from V and 3 bases from J, the junction kept 10 bases outside the gene matches. CDR3 sequence: CASSLPRQGAGGYNSPLHF. The CDR3, as DNA: TGTGCCAGCAGCTTACCCCGACAGGGGGCAGGGGGCTATAATTCACCCCTCCACTTT.

This rearrangement joins TRBV28 to TRBJ2-7; D tentatively fits TRBD1 or TRBD2 (5 bases each). This CDR3 has 13 amino acids. Trimming shortened V by 8 bases and J by 0 bases, and 11 bases separated the two germline ends. Germline V gives CDR1 MDHEN, CDR2 SYDVKM. For the CDR3, the DNA is TGTGCCAGCGACAGCGGATCCTCCTACGAGCAGTACTTC. Translated, it gives CASDSGSSYEQYF.

In its sample, this clonotype was seen many times. This sequence joins TRBV27 and TRBJ1-1, with TRBD1 identical over 11 bases. CDR3 length equals 16 residues. V was clipped by 6 bases and J by 8 bases; unmatched bases: 14. Germline loops: CDR1 MNHEY, CDR2 SMNVEV (reference sequence). The DNA of the CDR3 is TGTGCCAGCAGACGAACCCCCGGACAGGGGGCTCCCGAAGCTTTCTTT. The encoded protein is CASRRTPGQGAPEAFF.

J is TRBJ2-7 and V is TRBV6-1, with TRBD2 matching over 7 bases. The junction had 4 bases not matched to a gene; V was cut back by 6 bases and J by 2 bases. The germline V gene has CDR1 MNHNS and CDR2 SASEGT. The CDR3 length is 13 residues. As DNA, the CDR3 is TGTGCCAGCAGGCGGGGGAATACCTACGAGCAGTACTTC. Protein product: CASRRGNTYEQYF.

The sample holds many counts of this clonotype. The chain links TRBV7-9 to TRBJ1-2, with D possibly TRBD1 on 6 matching bases. CDR1 and CDR2 from the germline V gene are SEHNR and FQNEAQ (reference sequence). Trimming took 3 bases from V and 2 from J, leaving 13 bases between them. The CDR3 contains 15 residues. The CDR3 sequence is CASSFTQGINYGYTF. In nucleotides, the CDR3 is TGTGCCAGCAGCTTTACACAGGGCATAAACTATGGCTACACCTTC.

This clonotype occurred many times. A much more abundant neighbour one base away suggests this may be a read error. The CDR3 does not close with the conserved phenylalanine or tryptophan, likely indicating a read error. The V gene is TRBV7-2, the J gene TRBJ1-1; no definite D call. V was shortened by 5 bases and J by 8 bases, with 12 bases between the two germline ends. CDR3 length equals 12 residues. Germline values: CDR1 SGHTA, CDR2 FQGNSA. The CDR3, as DNA: TGTGCCAGCAGCCTCGACGGACCAGAAGCTTTCCTT. It is translated as CASSLDGPEAFL.

This clonotype was observed many times. The chain joins TRBV12-3 or TRBV12-4 to TRBJ2-7; 7 bases are a match to TRBD2. The CDR3 contains 15 residues. The ends lost 0 bases at V and 4 bases at J; junction bases unmatched: 6. The CDR3 coding sequence is TGTGCCAGCAGTTTAGCGCGCGGGGGTTGGTACGAGCAGTACTTC. Its protein product is CASSLARGGWYEQYF.

This clonotype was counted ten times or more. The chain employs TRBV5-4 and TRBJ2-7, with D possibly being TRBD2 (6 bases). Per the germline V gene, CDR1 is SGHNT and CDR2 is YYREEE (reference sequence). Between the trimmed V and J ends, which lost 5 bases and 2 bases, there was a span of 17 bases. The CDR3 loop spans 15 amino acids. CDR3 in amino acids: CASRRAGTGTYEQYF. The CDR3 region has the DNA TGTGCCAGCAGACGCGCCGGGACTGGGACCTACGAGCAGTACTTC.

This clonotype was observed many times. The rearrangement uses TRBV19 and TRBJ1-1; no definite D call. Trimming stripped 6 bases from V and 4 bases from J, with 9 bases between. Germline V gives CDR1 LNHDA, CDR2 SQIVND (reference sequence). The CDR3 runs 12 residues. Here the CDR3 DNA reads TGTGCCAGTAGGGTTCCCAGCACTGAAGCTTTCTTT. Translating it yields CASRVPSTEAFF. Combining the CDR3 with reference TRBV19 and TRBJ1-1 gives the whole variable domain DGGITQSPKYLFRKEGQNVTLSCEQNLNHDAMYWYRQDPGQGLRLIYYSQIVNDFQKGDIAEGYSVSREKKESFPLTVTSAQKNPTAFYLCASRVPSTEAFFGQGTRLTVV.

This chain links TRBV20-1 with TRBJ2-5; a weak D match, TRBD1 (5 bases). The length of the CDR3 is 14 residues. V was cut by 6 bases and J by 3 bases, with 17 bases left in between. The germline V gene has CDR1 DFQATT and CDR2 SNEGSKA (reference sequence). CDR3 amino acids: CSAIGKGHEETQYF. The CDR3 bases are TGCAGTGCCATCGGAAAGGGGCACGAAGAGACCCAGTACTTC.